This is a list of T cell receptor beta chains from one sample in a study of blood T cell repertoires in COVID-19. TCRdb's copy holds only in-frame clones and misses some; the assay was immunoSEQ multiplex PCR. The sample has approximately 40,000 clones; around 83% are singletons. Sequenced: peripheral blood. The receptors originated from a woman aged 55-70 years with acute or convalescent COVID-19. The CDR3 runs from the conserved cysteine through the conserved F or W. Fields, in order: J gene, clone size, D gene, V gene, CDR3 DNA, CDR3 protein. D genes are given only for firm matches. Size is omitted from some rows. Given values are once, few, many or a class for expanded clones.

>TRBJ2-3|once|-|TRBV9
TGTGCCAGCAGCGTAAAGGGCCTAGCGCCTAGGGGAGATACGCAGTATTTT
CASSVKGLAPRGDTQYF
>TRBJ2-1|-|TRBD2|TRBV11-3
TGTGCCAGCAGCCGAGGGCGGGGGAAAAACTACAATGAGCAGTTCTTC
CASSRGRGKNYNEQFF
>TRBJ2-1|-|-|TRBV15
TGTGCCGCCACCACTACAGGGAATTCCTACAATGAGCAGTTCTTC
CAATTTGNSYNEQFF
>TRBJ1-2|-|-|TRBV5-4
TGTGCCAGCAGCTTCGGGGGGACATATGGCTACACCTTC
CASSFGGTYGYTF
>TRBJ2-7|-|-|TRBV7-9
TGTGCCAGCAGCTCGCAAATTTCAGGGGAAAACTCCTACGAGCAGTACTTC
CASSSQISGENSYEQYF
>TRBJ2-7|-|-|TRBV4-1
TGCGCCAGCAGCCAAGATCGACAGAACTACGAGCAGTACTTC
CASSQDRQNYEQYF
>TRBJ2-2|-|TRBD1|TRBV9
TGTGCCAGCAGTCTAACAGGGGGCCTCGGGGAGCTGTTTTTT
CASSLTGGLGELFF
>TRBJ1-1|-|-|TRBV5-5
TGTGCCAGCAGCTCTAGTTGGACGGTAGGGAGCACTGAAGCTTTCTTT
CASSSSWTVGSTEAFF
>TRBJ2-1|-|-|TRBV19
TGTGCCAGTAGTATCTTCGGGGAGCCCTACAATGAGCAGTTCTTC
CASSIFGEPYNEQFF
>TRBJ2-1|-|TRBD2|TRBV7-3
TGTGCCAGCAGCTTACCTAGCGGGGGGGCCGACAATGAGCAGTTCTTC
CASSLPSGGADNEQFF
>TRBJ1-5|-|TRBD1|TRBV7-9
TGTGCCAGCAGCGCCCCGGGACAGGGGGGCAATCAGCCCCAGCATTTT
CASSAPGQGGNQPQHF
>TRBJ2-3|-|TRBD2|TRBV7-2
TGTGCCAGCAGCCCGAGAGGACTAGCGGGAGGAAGTACGCAGTATTTT
CASSPRGLAGGSTQYF
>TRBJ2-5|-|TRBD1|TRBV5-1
TGCGCCAGCAGCTTCGGTCAGGGGGTTGGAGAGACCCAGTACTTC
CASSFGQGVGETQYF
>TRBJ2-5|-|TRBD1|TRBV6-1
TGTGCCAGCAGTGAAACAGGGGGAGAGACCCAGTACTTC
CASSETGGETQYF
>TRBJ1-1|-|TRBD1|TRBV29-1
TGCAGCGTTGTTCGGGACAGGGTGACTGAAGCTTTCTTT
CSVVRDRVTEAFF
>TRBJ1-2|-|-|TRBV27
TGTGCCAGCAGTTTATTGGGAGGAATAAACTATGGCTACACCTTC
CASSLLGGINYGYTF
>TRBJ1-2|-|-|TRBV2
TGTGCCAGCCTCCCGGCCTGGACAGAGAACTATGGCTACACCTTC
CASLPAWTENYGYTF
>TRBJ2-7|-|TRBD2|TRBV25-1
TGTGCCAGCAAGGGCACTAGCGGGGGAAAGCAGTACTTC
CASKGTSGGKQYF
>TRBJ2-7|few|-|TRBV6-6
TGTGCCAGCAGTTACTCGAATGGGTTAGGGGACGAGCAGTACTTC
CASSYSNGLGDEQYF
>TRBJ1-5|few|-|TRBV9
TGTGCCAGCAGCGTAGGTGGTAGTATAAGTCAGCCCCAGCATTTT
CASSVGGSISQPQHF
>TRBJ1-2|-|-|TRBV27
TGTGCCAGCAGTTTAAGTCGGGGGGCTAGGGATGGCTACACCTTC
CASSLSRGARDGYTF
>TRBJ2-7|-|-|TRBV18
TGTGCCAGCTCACCTCGGAGCGGCAGGTCGGGGTACGAGCAGTACTTC
CASSPRSGRSGYEQYF
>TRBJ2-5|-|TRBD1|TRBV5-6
TGTGCCAGCAGCTTATTGACAGGGCTAGAGACCCAGTACTTC
CASSLLTGLETQYF
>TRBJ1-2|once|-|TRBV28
TGTGCCAGCAGTAGAACTCAGGGGCTCGGCTACACCTTC
CASSRTQGLGYTF
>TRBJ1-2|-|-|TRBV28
TGTGCCAGCAGTTCCCCACAGGGTAACTATGGCTACACCTTC
CASSSPQGNYGYTF
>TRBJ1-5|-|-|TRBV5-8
TGTGCCAGCAGCTTGCCCCCGAATCAGCCCCAGCATTTT
CASSLPPNQPQHF
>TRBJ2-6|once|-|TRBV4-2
TGTGCCAGCAGCACCCGACAGCGCTCTGGGGCCAACGTCCTGACTTTC
CASSTRQRSGANVLTF
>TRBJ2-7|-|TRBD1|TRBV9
TGTGCCAGCAGCTTAACAGGGGGGAACTACGAGCAGTACTTC
CASSLTGGNYEQYF
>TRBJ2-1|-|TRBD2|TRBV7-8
TGTGCCAGCAGCTTACGTGTGCGGGAGCATGAGCAGTTCTTC
CASSLRVREHEQFF
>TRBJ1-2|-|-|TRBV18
TGTGCCAGCTCACCCGAGGTCGCCTATGGCTACACCTTC
CASSPEVAYGYTF
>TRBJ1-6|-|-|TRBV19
TGTGCCAGTTTGGCAAGGGGTGGCGATTCACCCCTCCACTTT
CASLARGGDSPLHF
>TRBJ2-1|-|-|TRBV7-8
TGTGCCAGCGGAAGAAGCGGACAGCTTAATGAGCAGTTCTTC
CASGRSGQLNEQFF
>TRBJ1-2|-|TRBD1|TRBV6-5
TGTGCCAGCAGTCCGGAGACAGGGGCCTATGGCTACACCTTC
CASSPETGAYGYTF
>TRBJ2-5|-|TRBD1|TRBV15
TGTGCCACCAGCAGAGAAGGAGCGGCAGGGGGCGCGAAGGGAGAGACCCAGTACTTC
CATSREGAAGGAKGETQYF
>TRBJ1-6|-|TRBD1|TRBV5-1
TGCGCCAGCAGCTTAGGACAGGGTAATTCACCCCTCCACTTT
CASSLGQGNSPLHF
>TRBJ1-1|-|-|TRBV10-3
TGTGCCATCAGCTCGACAGGAGCCAACACTGAAGCTTTCTTT
CAISSTGANTEAFF
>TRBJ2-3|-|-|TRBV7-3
TGTGCCAGCAGCTCAATCGGAGGGCTCACAGATACGCAGTATTTT
CASSSIGGLTDTQYF
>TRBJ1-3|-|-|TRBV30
TGTGCCTGGACCGTAGGAAACACCATATATTTT
CAWTVGNTIYF
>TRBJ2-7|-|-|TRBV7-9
TGTGCCAGCAGCTTAGGTTTTCGCGAGCAGTACTTC
CASSLGFREQYF
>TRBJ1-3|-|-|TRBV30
TGTGCCTGGAGTTTGACAGAAATAGGAAACACCATATATTTT
CAWSLTEIGNTIYF
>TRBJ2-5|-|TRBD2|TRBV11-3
TGTGCCAGCAGCCCCGATGGGCGGGGGGGCGACGAGACCCAGTACTTC
CASSPDGRGGDETQYF
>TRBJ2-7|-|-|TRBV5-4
TGTGCCAGCAGCTTGGAGCCCTACGAGCAGTACTTC
CASSLEPYEQYF
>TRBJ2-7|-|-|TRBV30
TGTGCCTGGAGTGCTCCGGGACTGAGATCCTACGAGCAGTACTTC
CAWSAPGLRSYEQYF
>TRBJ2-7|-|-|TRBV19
TGTGCCAGTAGTAGGTACGGGGGCTCCTACGAGCAGTACTTC
CASSRYGGSYEQYF
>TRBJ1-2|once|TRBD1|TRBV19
TGTGCCAGCATTCAGGACAGGGCTGACTATGGCTACACCTTC
CASIQDRADYGYTF
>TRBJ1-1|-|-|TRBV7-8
TGTGCCAGCAGCTTATCCCACTCGGTTAGGAACACTGAAGCTTTCTTT
CASSLSHSVRNTEAFF